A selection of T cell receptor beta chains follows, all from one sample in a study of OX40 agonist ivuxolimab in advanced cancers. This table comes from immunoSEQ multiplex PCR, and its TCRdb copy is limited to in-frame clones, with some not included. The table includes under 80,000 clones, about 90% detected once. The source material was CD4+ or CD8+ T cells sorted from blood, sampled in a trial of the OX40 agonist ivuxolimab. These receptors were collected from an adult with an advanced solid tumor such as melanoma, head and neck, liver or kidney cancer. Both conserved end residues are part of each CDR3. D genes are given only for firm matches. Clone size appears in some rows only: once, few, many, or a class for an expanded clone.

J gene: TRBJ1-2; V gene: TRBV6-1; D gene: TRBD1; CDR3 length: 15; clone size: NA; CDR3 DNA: TGTGCCAGCAGTGAGGGACAGGGGGCTTTCTATGGCTACACCTTC; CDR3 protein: CASSEGQGAFYGYTF
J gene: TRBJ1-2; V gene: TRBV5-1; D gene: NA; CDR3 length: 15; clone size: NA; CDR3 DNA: TGCGCCAGCAGCTTCCGGGACCGACTCCTCCTTGGCTACACCTTC; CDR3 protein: CASSFRDRLLLGYTF
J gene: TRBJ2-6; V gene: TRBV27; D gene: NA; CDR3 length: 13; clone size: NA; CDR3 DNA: TGTGCCAGCAAGGGGTCTGGGGCCAACGTCCTGACTTTC; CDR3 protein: CASKGSGANVLTF
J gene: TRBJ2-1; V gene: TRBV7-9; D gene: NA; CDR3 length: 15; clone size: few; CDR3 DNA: TGTGCCAGCAGTCAACGGGTAGCATCGCGGGGTGAGCAGTTCTTC; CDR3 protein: CASSQRVASRGEQFF
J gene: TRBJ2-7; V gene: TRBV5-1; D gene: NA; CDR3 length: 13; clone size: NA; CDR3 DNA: TGCGCCAGCAGCCCGGACCCATACTACGAGCAGTACTTC; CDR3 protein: CASSPDPYYEQYF
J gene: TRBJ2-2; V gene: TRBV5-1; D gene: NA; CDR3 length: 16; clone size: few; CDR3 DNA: TGCGCCAGCAGCTTGGCGAGGGGGGCGAACACCGGGGAGCTGTTTTTT; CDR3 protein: CASSLARGANTGELFF
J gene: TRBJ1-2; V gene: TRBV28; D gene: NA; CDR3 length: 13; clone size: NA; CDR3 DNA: TGTGCCAGCAGTTTAGGGACGTTGGAGGATAACACCTTC; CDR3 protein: CASSLGTLEDNTF
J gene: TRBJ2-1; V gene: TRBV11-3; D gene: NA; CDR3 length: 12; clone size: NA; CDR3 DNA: TGTGCCAGCAGCTTCCCGGGGACAGAGCAGTTCTTC; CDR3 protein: CASSFPGTEQFF
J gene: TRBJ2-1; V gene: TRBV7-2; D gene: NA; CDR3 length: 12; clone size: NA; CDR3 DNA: TGTGCCAGCAGCTCTTACTACAATGAGCAGTTCTTC; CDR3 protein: CASSSYYNEQFF
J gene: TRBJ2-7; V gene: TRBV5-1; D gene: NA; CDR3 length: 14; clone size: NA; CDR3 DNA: TGCGCCAGCAGCTTGGAGCTTACTATGGGAGAGCAGTACTTC; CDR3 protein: CASSLELTMGEQYF
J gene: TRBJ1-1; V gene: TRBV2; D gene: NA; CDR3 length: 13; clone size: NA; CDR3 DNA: TGTGCCAGCAGCAGGGACGGATTCACTGAAGCTTTCTTT; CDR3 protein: CASSRDGFTEAFF
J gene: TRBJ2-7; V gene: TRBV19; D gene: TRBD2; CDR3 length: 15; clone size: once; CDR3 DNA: TGTGCCAGTAGTATGGGCGCGGGAGGGAAGAACGAGCAGTACTTC; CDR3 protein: CASSMGAGGKNEQYF
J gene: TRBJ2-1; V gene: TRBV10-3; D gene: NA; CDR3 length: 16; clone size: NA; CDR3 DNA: TGTGCCATCAGAACAGGAGTGGGGGCGGCGGGCAATGAGCAGTTCTTC; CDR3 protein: CAIRTGVGAAGNEQFF
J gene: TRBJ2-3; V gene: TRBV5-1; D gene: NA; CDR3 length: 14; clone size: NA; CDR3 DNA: TGCGCCAGCAGCTTGGAGGATAGCACAGATACGCAGTATTTT; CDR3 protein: CASSLEDSTDTQYF
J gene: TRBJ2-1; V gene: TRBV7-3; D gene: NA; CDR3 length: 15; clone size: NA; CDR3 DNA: TGTGCCAGCAGCTTAGACCCTAACTTATACAATGAGCAGTTCTTC; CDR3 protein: CASSLDPNLYNEQFF
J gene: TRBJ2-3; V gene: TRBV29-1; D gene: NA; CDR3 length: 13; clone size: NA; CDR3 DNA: TGCAGCGTTGACGAGACCGGAAGAGATACGCAGTATTTT; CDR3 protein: CSVDETGRDTQYF
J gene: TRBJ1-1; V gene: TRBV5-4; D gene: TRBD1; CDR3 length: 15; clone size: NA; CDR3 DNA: TGTGCCAGCAGCTTGAAAACAGGGGTATACACTGAAGCTTTCTTT; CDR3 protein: CASSLKTGVYTEAFF
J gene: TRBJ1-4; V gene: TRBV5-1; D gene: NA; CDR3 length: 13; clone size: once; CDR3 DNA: TGCGCCTCGGGAGGGGTGAATAATGAAAAACTGTTTTTT; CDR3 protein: CASGGVNNEKLFF
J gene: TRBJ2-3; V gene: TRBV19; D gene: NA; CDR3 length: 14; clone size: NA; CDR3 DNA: TGTGCCAGTAGTATTAACTTAGCGCGGTCTACGCAGTATTTT; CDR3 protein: CASSINLARSTQYF
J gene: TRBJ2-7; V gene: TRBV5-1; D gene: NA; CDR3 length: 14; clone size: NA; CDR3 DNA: TGCGCCAGCAGCTTGGACAGGGTTCAGTACGAGCAGTACTTC; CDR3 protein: CASSLDRVQYEQYF
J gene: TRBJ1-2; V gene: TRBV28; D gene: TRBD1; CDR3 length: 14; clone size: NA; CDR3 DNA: TGTGCCAGCAGCAGCACAGGGGAAAACTATGGCTACACCTTC; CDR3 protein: CASSSTGENYGYTF
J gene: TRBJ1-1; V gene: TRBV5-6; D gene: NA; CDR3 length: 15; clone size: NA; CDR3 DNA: TGTGCCAGCAGCTTGACAGAATGGATGAACACTGAAGCTTTCTTT; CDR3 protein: CASSLTEWMNTEAFF
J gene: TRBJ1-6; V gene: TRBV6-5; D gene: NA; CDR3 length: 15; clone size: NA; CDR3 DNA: TGTGCCAGCAGCCAGCGGTTGGGAGTAGGGTCACCCCTCCACTTT; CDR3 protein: CASSQRLGVGSPLHF
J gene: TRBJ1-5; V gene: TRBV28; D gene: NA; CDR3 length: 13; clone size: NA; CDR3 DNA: TGTGCCAGCAGTACAGGGTCGGGTCAGCCCCAGCATTTT; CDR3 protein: CASSTGSGQPQHF
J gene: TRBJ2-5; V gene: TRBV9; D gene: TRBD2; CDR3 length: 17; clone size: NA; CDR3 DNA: TGTGCCAGCAGCGCGACTAGCGGGCGCGGGTCAGCGGAGACCCAGTACTTC; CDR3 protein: CASSATSGRGSAETQYF
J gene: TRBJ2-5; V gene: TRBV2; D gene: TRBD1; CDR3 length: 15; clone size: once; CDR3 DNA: TGTGCCAGCAGTGCCGGGACAGGGGTCGGCGAGACCCAGTACTTC; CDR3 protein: CASSAGTGVGETQYF
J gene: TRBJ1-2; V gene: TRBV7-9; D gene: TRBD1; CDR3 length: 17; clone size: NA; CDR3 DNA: TGTGCCAGCAGCCCCCCGCCGCGAGACAGGGGGCGCGGTGGCTACACCTTC; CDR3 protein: CASSPPPRDRGRGGYTF
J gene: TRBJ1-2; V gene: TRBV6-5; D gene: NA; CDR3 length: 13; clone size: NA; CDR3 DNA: TGTGCCAGCAGTTACTCGACGGACTATGGCTACACCTTC; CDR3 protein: CASSYSTDYGYTF
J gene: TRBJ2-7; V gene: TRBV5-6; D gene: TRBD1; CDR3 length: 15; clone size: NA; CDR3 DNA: TGTGCCAGCAGCCCGGGGACAGGGGCCCCCTACGAGCAGTACTTC; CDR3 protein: CASSPGTGAPYEQYF
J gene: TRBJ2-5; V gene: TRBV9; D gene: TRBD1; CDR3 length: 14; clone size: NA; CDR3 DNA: TGTGCCAGCAGCGACCGGGACAGGGGAGAGACCCAGTACTTC; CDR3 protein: CASSDRDRGETQYF
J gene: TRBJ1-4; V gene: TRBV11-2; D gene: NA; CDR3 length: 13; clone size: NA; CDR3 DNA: TGTGCCAGCAGCTTAGTACTGGAGGAAAAACTGTTTTTT; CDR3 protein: CASSLVLEEKLFF